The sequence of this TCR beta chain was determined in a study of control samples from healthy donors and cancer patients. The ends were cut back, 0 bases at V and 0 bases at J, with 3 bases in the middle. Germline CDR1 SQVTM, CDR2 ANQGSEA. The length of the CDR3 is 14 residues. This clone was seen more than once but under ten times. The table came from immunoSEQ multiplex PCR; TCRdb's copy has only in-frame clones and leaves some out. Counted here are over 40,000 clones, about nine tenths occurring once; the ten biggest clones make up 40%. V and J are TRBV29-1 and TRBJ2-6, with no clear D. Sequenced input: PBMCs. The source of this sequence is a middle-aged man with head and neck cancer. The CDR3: CSVEESSGANVLTF. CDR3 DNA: TGCAGCGTTGAAGAGAGCTCTGGGGCCAACGTCCTGACTTTC.